Listed below are T cell receptor beta chains from one sample, sequenced in a study of blood T cell repertoires in COVID-19. Libraries were prepared by immunoSEQ multiplex PCR; TCRdb keeps only in-frame clonotypes and omits some of them. Of 110,000 or so clones listed, over 75% are singletons. What was sequenced was peripheral blood. The receptors originated from a man between 45 and 60 years old with acute or convalescent COVID-19. CDR3s include the opening cysteine and the closing phenylalanine or tryptophan. The order of the fields is clone size, J gene, D gene, V gene, CDR3 DNA, CDR3 protein. The D gene is left open where the match is weak. The listing skips clone size in some rows; elsewhere it reads once, few, many or a size class.

>-|TRBJ1-1|-|TRBV30
TGTGCCCTGAACCACCCAGGGTTTGAAGCTTTCTTT
CALNHPGFEAFF
>-|TRBJ2-3|TRBD1|TRBV5-6
TGTGCCAGCAGCTCGACAGGGGGCGCCGCAGATACGCAGTATTTT
CASSSTGGAADTQYF
>-|TRBJ2-3|-|TRBV3-1/TRBV3-2
TGTGCCAGCAGCCAAGGGACTATATCGCAGTATTTT
CASSQGTISQYF
>-|TRBJ1-1|TRBD1|TRBV28
TGTGCCAGCAGTTTACTGACAGGGGCCACTGAAGCTTTCTTT
CASSLLTGATEAFF
>-|TRBJ2-4|-|TRBV18
TGTGCCAGCTCAGGTTCCCAGGGGTTTGAAAACATTCAGTACTTC
CASSGSQGFENIQYF
>-|TRBJ2-1|TRBD1|TRBV5-6
TGTGCCAGCGGATCCTGGACAGGCAATGAGCAGTTCTTC
CASGSWTGNEQFF
>-|TRBJ2-2|TRBD1|TRBV9
TGTGCCAGCAGCGTAGTGGGACAGGGGTTGCCCGGGGAGCTGTTTTTT
CASSVVGQGLPGELFF
>-|TRBJ1-2|-|TRBV10-3
TGTGCCATCAGGGAGTCGGCGACACAGGGTGGCTACACCTTC
CAIRESATQGGYTF
>-|TRBJ2-5|TRBD2|TRBV9
TGTGCCAGCAGCGCTAGCGGTCAAGAGACCCAGTACTTC
CASSASGQETQYF
>few|TRBJ2-7|TRBD2|TRBV2
TGTGCCAGCAGTGCGACTAGCGGGAGCTCCTACGAGCAGTACTTC
CASSATSGSSYEQYF
>-|TRBJ2-1|TRBD1|TRBV15
TGTGCCACCAGCCCTCACAGGGGGATGGATGAGCAGTTCTTC
CATSPHRGMDEQFF
>-|TRBJ2-7|TRBD1|TRBV5-6
TGTGCCAGCAGCTTGGGACAGGGGGCGCGGGGGCAGTACTTC
CASSLGQGARGQYF
>-|TRBJ2-7|TRBD1|TRBV9
TGTGCCAGCAGCCCGACAGGGGTCCCCTGGGAGCAGTACTTC
CASSPTGVPWEQYF
>-|TRBJ2-1|-|TRBV30
TGTGCCTCCGGCGCTAGGGGCGCCTACAATGAGCAGTTCTTC
CASGARGAYNEQFF
>-|TRBJ2-5|-|TRBV5-5
TGTGCCAGCAGCTTATCGGCTAGCGTATCCCAAGAGACCCAGTACTTC
CASSLSASVSQETQYF
>-|TRBJ1-4|-|TRBV6-5
TGTGCCAGCAGGGGGATAGGGGTAACTAATGAAAAACTGTTTTTT
CASRGIGVTNEKLFF
>-|TRBJ2-7|TRBD1|TRBV6-5
TGTGCCAGCAGATGGGACAGAGGTCCGGGGGAGCAGTACTTC
CASRWDRGPGEQYF
>few|TRBJ2-7|-|TRBV7-9
TGTGCCAGCAGCCTGGACAGCTTTAACTCCTACGAGCAGTACTTC
CASSLDSFNSYEQYF
>-|TRBJ1-1|-|TRBV15
TGTGCCACCAGCAGCGACAGGTTGAACACTGAAGCTTTCTTT
CATSSDRLNTEAFF
>-|TRBJ1-1|-|TRBV6-6
TGTGCCAGCAGTTATCAGGGGCCGAACACTGAAGCTTTCTTT
CASSYQGPNTEAFF
>-|TRBJ2-5|TRBD1|TRBV2
TGTGCCAGCAGTGTGGGACAGGTGCAAGAGACCCAGTACTTC
CASSVGQVQETQYF
>once|TRBJ2-3|TRBD2|TRBV10-3
TGTGCCACTAACCAAAGGGGAAGCGGGAGGGCCGTCACAGATACGCAGTATTTT
CATNQRGSGRAVTDTQYF
>-|TRBJ1-5|-|TRBV18
TGTGCCAGCTCACCGGCCCCGGGGGGGGGTAGCAATCAGCCCCAGCATTTT
CASSPAPGGGSNQPQHF
>-|TRBJ1-1|-|TRBV10-3
TGTGCCATCAGCGGATCGGGACAAGACACTGAAGCTTTCTTT
CAISGSGQDTEAFF
>-|TRBJ2-7|-|TRBV9
TGTGCCAGCAGCGTAGGCCCGGGACAAGGAAAAAGGTTTTACGAGCAGTACTTC
CASSVGPGQGKRFYEQYF
>once|TRBJ1-2|TRBD1|TRBV9
TGTGCCAGCAGCGTAGGGACAGGAAAATATGGCTACACCTTC
CASSVGTGKYGYTF
>-|TRBJ2-7|TRBD2|TRBV2
TGTGCCAGCAGTGGGTCTAGCGGTCTGTACGAGCAGTACTTC
CASSGSSGLYEQYF
>-|TRBJ2-1|-|TRBV7-8
TGTGCCAGCAGCTTTGCAGGCTCTTCTTACAATGAGCAGTTCTTC
CASSFAGSSYNEQFF
>-|TRBJ1-5|-|TRBV3-1/TRBV3-2
TGTGCCAGCAGCCAAGAGACGGGGGCCCAGCATTTT
CASSQETGAQHF
>once|TRBJ1-1|TRBD1|TRBV27
TGTGCCAGCAGTTTAAGGAGACAGGGGTTCCCGAACACTGAAGCTTTCTTT
CASSLRRQGFPNTEAFF
>-|TRBJ2-5|TRBD2|TRBV25-1
TGTGCCAGCAGTGAAAGGGCTAGCGGGCTGGGCGGGGAGACCCAGTACTTC
CASSERASGLGGETQYF
>-|TRBJ2-7|TRBD2|TRBV7-2
TGTGCCAGCAGCCCACAGAGCGGGACCTACGAGCAGTACTTC
CASSPQSGTYEQYF
>-|TRBJ1-5|-|TRBV28
TGTGCCAGCAGTTTAGCCACTTGGCGGAAGCTTAATCAGCCCCAGCATTTT
CASSLATWRKLNQPQHF
>-|TRBJ2-7|TRBD2|TRBV4-1
TGCGCCAGCAGCCAAGGCTCGCTAGCGGACTTCCACGAGCAGTACTTC
CASSQGSLADFHEQYF
>-|TRBJ1-4|-|TRBV28
TGTGCCAGCAGTTCGGGGGCAACTAATGAAAAACTGTTTTTT
CASSSGATNEKLFF
>-|TRBJ1-1|TRBD1|TRBV3-1/TRBV3-2
TGTGCCAGCAGCCAAGAGGGATGGACAGGAGCTTTCTTT
CASSQEGWTGAFF
>-|TRBJ1-1|-|TRBV7-9
TGTGCCAGCAGCTTATCAGGGTTGAGATCTGAAGCTTTCTTT
CASSLSGLRSEAFF
>-|TRBJ2-7|TRBD1|TRBV18
TGTGCCAGCTCACCGAGGACAGGAACCTACGAGCAGTACTTC
CASSPRTGTYEQYF
>-|TRBJ2-1|-|TRBV7-6
TGTGCCAGCAGCCCGGCCACCTTGAGCCAGCGGCAGTTCTTC
CASSPATLSQRQFF
>-|TRBJ1-1|-|TRBV19
TGTGCCAGTAGTATAAGCGTAAACACTGAAGCTTTCTTT
CASSISVNTEAFF
>-|TRBJ1-3|-|TRBV6-2/TRBV6-3
TGTGCCAGCAGCCCCGTCCCGACAGACTCTGGAAACACCATATATTTT
CASSPVPTDSGNTIYF
>-|TRBJ1-1|-|TRBV5-6
TGTGCCAGCAGCTTGGTGGGGACATTGGGGACTGAAGCTTTCTTT
CASSLVGTLGTEAFF
>-|TRBJ2-5|TRBD1|TRBV11-3
TGTGCCAGCAGCTTCTCTGGGACAGGGGGCGGAGGAGAGACCCAGTACTTC
CASSFSGTGGGGETQYF
>-|TRBJ1-1|-|TRBV5-6
TGTGCCAGCAGCTTAATAGGAGGCACTGAAGCTTTCTTT
CASSLIGGTEAFF
>-|TRBJ1-6|TRBD1|TRBV11-2
TGTGCCAGCAGCCCTCACGACCGGGACAGGAATTCACCCCTCCACTTT
CASSPHDRDRNSPLHF
>-|TRBJ1-5|TRBD1|TRBV6-1
TGTGCCAGCAGTGAGGGACAGGGCACTCAGCCCCAGCATTTT
CASSEGQGTQPQHF
>-|TRBJ2-2|TRBD2|TRBV19
TGTGCCAGTAACCCGGGACTAACAAACACCGGGGAGCTGTTTTTT
CASNPGLTNTGELFF
>few|TRBJ1-3|-|TRBV7-9
TGTGCCAGCAGCTTAGGGGCGCTCCGCTCTGGAAACACCATATATTTT
CASSLGALRSGNTIYF
>-|TRBJ2-5|TRBD1|TRBV13
TGTGCCAGCAGCTTAACAGGGGGATACCAAGAGACCCAGTACTTC
CASSLTGGYQETQYF
>-|TRBJ2-1|-|TRBV29-1
TGCAGCGTTGGTGCTTCTCCCGGCAATGAGCAGTTCTTC
CSVGASPGNEQFF
>-|TRBJ2-1|-|TRBV4-2
TGTGCCAGCAGCCAGGATCCGGGTCCTTACAATGAGCAGTTCTTC
CASSQDPGPYNEQFF
>-|TRBJ1-1|TRBD1|TRBV29-1
TGCAGCGCTATGCCCCGACAGGGAGTGAACACTGAAGCTTTCTTT
CSAMPRQGVNTEAFF
>-|TRBJ2-3|TRBD2|TRBV24-1
TGTGCCACCAGTTCTTCTAGCGGGAGCATCACAGATACGCAGTATTTT
CATSSSSGSITDTQYF
>-|TRBJ1-1|TRBD1|TRBV6-2/TRBV6-3
TGTGCCAGCAGTTCCGTATTTGGGCAGGGGGCCCTAACACGCGAGGGTGAAGCTTTCTTT
CASSSVFGQGALTREGEAFF
>-|TRBJ2-3|TRBD1|TRBV6-5
TGTGCCAGCCGCCGGGACAGGGGAGACGATACGCAGTATTTT
CASRRDRGDDTQYF
>-|TRBJ1-3|-|TRBV19
TGTGCCAGTAAAATGGTAGTCTCTGGAAACACCATATATTTT
CASKMVVSGNTIYF
>-|TRBJ1-6|TRBD1|TRBV9
TGTGCCAGCAGCGCCGGGTCCGGACAGGGGGGTTCACCCCTCCACTTT
CASSAGSGQGGSPLHF